Sequencing of this TCR beta chain was carried out in a study of blood T cells in healthy people across ages. Regarding the study as a whole: Naive and antigen-experienced cells could not be conclusively compared, given unsorted PBMCs.

For this clonotype: Its antigen is unknown.

For the second PCR, which ran for about 6 to 12 cycles, a sample-barcoded 5' primer and a J-beta primer mix were used. TCRdb reprocessed the 5' RACE reads with MiXCR, giving one entry per CDR3 protein. The profile shows more than 600,000 distinct CDR3 sequences, roughly 25% of them singletons. Another study also made use of these data, one on T cells of mothers and their children. In that study: A slight, non-significant increase in overlap was found for related mother-child pairs relative to unrelated pairs.

Sequencing input: blood. The TCR sequence derives from a boy between 10 and 17 years old in good health.

CDR3: CATSRTRTGGIGPQHF. In nucleotides, the CDR3 is TGTGCCACCAGCAGAACCAGGACAGGGGGTATTGGGCCCCAGCATTTT. The rearrangement joins TRBV15 to TRBJ1-5, with 10 bases identical to TRBD1. The germline V gene has CDR1 LNHNV and CDR2 YYDKDF (reference sequence). CDR3 length equals 16 residues. V lost 2 bases and J lost 9; bases outside the gene matches: 10.